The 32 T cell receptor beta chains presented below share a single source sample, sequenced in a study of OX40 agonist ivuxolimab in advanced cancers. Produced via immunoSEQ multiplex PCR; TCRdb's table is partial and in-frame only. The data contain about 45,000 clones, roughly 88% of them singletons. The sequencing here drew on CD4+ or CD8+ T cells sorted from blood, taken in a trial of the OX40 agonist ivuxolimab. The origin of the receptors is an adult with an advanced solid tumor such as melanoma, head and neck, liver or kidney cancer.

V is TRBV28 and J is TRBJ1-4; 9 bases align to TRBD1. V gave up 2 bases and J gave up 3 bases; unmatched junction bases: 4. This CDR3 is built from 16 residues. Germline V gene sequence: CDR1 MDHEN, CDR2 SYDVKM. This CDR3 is CASSLGGQGPNEKLFF. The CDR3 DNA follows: TGTGCCAGCAGTTTAGGGGGACAGGGCCCTAATGAAAAACTGTTTTTT.

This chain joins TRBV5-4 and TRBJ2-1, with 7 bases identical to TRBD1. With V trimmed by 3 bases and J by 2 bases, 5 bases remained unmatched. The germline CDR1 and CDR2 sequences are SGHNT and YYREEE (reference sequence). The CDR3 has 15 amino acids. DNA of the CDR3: TGTGCCAGCAGCTCCCGGGACAGAGCCTACAATGAGCAGTTCTTC. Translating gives CASSSRDRAYNEQFF. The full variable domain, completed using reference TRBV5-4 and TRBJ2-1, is ETGVTQSPTHLIKTRGQQVTLRCSSQSGHNTVSWYQQALGQGPQFIFQYYREEENGRGNFPPRFSGLQFPNYSSELNVNALELDDSALYLCASSSRDRAYNEQFFGPGTRLTVL.

CDR3 nucleotide sequence: TGTGCCAGCAGTGGGATCTACGAGCAGTACTTC. Its translation: CASSGIYEQYF. This chain uses TRBV25-1 with TRBJ2-7; no reliable D call. This CDR3 is 11 amino acids long. Trimming cost V 4 bases and J 3 bases, with 4 bases left between them. Looked up from germline, CDR1 is MGHDK and CDR2 is SYGVNS.

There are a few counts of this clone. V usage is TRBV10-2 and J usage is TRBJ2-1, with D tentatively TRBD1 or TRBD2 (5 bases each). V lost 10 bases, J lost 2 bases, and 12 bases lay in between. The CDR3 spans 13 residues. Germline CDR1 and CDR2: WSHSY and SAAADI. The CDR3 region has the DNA TGCGCCATCAGGGACGGGGCCTACAATGAGCAGTTCTTC. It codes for CAIRDGAYNEQFF.

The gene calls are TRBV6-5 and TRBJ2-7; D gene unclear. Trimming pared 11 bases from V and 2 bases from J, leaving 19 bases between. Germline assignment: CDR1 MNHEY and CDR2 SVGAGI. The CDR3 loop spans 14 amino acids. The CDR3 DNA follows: TGTGCCGCCACCCCGGGCCCTACTCCCTACGAGCAGTACTTC. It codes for CAATPGPTPYEQYF.

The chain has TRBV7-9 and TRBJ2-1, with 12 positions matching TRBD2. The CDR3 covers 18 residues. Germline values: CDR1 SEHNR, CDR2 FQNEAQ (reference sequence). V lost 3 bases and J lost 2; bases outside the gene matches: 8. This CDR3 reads CASSLYGTSGRTYNEQFF. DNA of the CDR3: TGTGCCAGCAGCTTGTACGGGACTAGCGGGCGAACCTACAATGAGCAGTTCTTC.

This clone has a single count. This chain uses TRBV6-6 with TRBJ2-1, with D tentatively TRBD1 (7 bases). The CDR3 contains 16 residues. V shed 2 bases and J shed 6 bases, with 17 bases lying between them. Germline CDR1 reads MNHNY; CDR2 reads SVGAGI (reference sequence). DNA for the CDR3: TGTGCCAGCAGTTACAGGGGCAGGGGGGACCCCAATGAGCAGTTCTTC. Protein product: CASSYRGRGDPNEQFF.

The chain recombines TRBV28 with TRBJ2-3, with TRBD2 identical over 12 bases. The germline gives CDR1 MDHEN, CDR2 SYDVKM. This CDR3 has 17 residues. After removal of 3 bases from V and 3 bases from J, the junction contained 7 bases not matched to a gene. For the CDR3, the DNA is TGTGCCAGCAGTTTCAGACTAGCGGGAGAACCGACAGATACGCAGTATTTT. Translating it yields CASSFRLAGEPTDTQYF. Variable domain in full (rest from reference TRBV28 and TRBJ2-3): DVKVTQSSRYLVKRTGEKVFLECVQDMDHENMFWYRQDPGLGLRLIYFSYDVKMKEKGDIPEGYSVSREKKERFSLILESASTNQTSMYLCASSFRLAGEPTDTQYFGPGTRLTVL.

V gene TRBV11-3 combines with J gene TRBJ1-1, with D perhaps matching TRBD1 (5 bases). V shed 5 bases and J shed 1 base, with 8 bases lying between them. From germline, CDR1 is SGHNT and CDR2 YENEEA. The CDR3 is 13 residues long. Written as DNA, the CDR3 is TGTGCCAGCAGCCTCCAGGGGAACACTGAAGCTTTCTTT. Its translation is CASSLQGNTEAFF. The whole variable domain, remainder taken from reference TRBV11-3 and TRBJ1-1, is EAGVVQSPRYKIIEKKQPVAFWCNPISGHNTLYWYLQNLGQGPELLIRYENEEAVDDSQLPKDRFSAERLKGVDSTLKIQPAELGDSAVYLCASSLQGNTEAFFGQGTRLTVV.

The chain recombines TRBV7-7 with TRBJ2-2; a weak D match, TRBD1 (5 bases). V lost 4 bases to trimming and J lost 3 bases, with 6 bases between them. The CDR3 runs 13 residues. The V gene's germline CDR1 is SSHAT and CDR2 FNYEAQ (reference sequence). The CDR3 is CASSSRDTGELFF. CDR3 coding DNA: TGTGCCAGCAGCTCCAGGGACACCGGGGAGCTGTTTTTT.

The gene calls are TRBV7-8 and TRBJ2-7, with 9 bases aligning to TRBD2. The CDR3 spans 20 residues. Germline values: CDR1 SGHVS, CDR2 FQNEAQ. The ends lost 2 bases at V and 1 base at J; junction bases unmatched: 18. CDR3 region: CASSLSPWREGRSASYEQYF. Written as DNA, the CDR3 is TGTGCCAGCAGCTTAAGCCCGTGGCGGGAGGGCCGAAGTGCGTCCTACGAGCAGTACTTC. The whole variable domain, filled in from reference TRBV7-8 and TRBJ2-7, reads GAGVSQSPRYKVAKRGQDVALRCDPISGHVSLFWYQQALGQGPEFLTYFQNEAQLDKSGLPSDRFFAERPEGSVSTLKIQRTQQEDSAVYLCASSLSPWREGRSASYEQYFGPGTRLTVT.

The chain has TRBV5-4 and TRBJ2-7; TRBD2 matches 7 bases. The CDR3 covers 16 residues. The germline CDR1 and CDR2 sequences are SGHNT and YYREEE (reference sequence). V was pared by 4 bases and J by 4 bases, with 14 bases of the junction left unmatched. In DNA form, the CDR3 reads TGTGCCAGCAGCCCCCCCCGGGAGGACTTAAATTACGAGCAGTACTTC. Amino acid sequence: CASSPPREDLNYEQYF.

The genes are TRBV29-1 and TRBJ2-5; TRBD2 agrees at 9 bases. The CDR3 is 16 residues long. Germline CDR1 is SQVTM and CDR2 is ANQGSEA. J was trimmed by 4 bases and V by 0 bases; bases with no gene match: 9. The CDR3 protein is CSVEEPTSGFGETQYF. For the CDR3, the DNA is TGCAGCGTTGAAGAGCCGACTAGCGGTTTCGGAGAGACCCAGTACTTC.

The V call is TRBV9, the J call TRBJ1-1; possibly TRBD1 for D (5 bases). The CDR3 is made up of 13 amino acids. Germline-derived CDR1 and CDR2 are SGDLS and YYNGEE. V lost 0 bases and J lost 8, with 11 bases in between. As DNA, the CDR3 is TGTGCCAGCAGCGTAGGAATCGGGGGGGAAGCTTTCTTT. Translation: CASSVGIGGEAFF.

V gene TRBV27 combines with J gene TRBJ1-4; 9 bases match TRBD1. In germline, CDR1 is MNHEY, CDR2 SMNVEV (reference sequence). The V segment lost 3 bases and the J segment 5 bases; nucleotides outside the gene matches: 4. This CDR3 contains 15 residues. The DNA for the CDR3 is TGTGCCAGCAGTTTTGCCGGGACAGGGAATGAAAAACTGTTTTTT. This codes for CASSFAGTGNEKLFF. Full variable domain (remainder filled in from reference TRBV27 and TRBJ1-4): EAQVTQNPRYLITVTGKKLTVTCSQNMNHEYMSWYRQDPGLGLRQIYYSMNVEVTDKGDVPEGYKVSRKEKRNFPLILESPSPNQTSLYFCASSFAGTGNEKLFFGSGTQLSVL.

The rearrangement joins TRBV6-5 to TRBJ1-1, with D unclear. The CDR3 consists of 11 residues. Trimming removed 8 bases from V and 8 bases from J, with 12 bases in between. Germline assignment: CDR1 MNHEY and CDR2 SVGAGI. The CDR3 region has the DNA TGTGCCAGCGGAACCAACATAGAAGCTTTCTTT. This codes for CASGTNIEAFF.

CDR3 amino acids: CASSFTSFFEETQYF. For the CDR3, the DNA is TGTGCCAGCAGCTTCACTAGTTTCTTTGAGGAGACCCAGTACTTC. This chain uses TRBV7-4 with TRBJ2-5, with D maybe TRBD2 (5 bases). The CDR3 extends over 15 amino acids. Germline CDR1 reads SGHVT; CDR2 reads SQSDAQ. With 3 bases removed from V and 5 bases from J, the gap between germline ends came to 16 bases.

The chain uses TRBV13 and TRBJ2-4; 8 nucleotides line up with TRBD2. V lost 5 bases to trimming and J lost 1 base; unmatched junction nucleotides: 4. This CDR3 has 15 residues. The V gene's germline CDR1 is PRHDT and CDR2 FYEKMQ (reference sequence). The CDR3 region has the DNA TGTGCCAGCAGCACCCGCGGGGGGGCCAAAAACATTCAGTACTTC. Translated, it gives CASSTRGGAKNIQYF.

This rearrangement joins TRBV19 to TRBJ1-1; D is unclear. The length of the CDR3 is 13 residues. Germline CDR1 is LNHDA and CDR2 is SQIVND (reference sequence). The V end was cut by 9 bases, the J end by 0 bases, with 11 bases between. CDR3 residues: CASEHAVNTEAFF. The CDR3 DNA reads TGTGCCAGCGAACACGCGGTGAACACTGAAGCTTTCTTT.

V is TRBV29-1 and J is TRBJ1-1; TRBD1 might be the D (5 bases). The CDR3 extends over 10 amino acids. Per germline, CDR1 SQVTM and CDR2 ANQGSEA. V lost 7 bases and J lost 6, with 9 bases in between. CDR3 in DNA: TGCAGCGCCCAGGGAGCTGAAGCTTTCTTT. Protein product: CSAQGAEAFF. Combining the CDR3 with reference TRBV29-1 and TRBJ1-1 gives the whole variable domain SAVISQKPSRDICQRGTSLTIQCQVDSQVTMMFWYRQQPGQSLTLIATANQGSEATYESGFVIDKFPISRPNLTFSTLTVSNMSPEDSSIYLCSAQGAEAFFGQGTRLTVV.

CDR3 sequence: CASSPYRDSDTQYF. CDR3 DNA: TGTGCCAGCAGCCCCTACCGGGATTCGGATACGCAGTATTTT. V usage is TRBV7-3 and J usage is TRBJ2-3, with D tentatively TRBD2 (5 bases). Germline V lookup: CDR1 SGHTA, CDR2 FQGTGA. The V end lost 5 bases, the J end lost 6 bases, and 15 bases lay between the germline ends. The CDR3 length is 14 residues.

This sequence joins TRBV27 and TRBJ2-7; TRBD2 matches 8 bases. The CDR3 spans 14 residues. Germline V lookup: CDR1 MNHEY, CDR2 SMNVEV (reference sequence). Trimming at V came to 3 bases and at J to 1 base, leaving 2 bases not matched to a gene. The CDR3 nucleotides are TGTGCCAGCAGTTTTAGCGGGAATTCCTACGAGCAGTACTTC. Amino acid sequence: CASSFSGNSYEQYF.

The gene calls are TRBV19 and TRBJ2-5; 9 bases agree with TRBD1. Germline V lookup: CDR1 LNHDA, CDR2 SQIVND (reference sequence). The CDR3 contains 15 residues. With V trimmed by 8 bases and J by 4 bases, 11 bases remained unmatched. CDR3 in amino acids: CASQQQGALRETQYF. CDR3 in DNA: TGTGCCAGTCAGCAACAGGGGGCTCTGCGAGAGACCCAGTACTTC. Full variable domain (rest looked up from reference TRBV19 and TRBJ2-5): DGGITQSPKYLFRKEGQNVTLSCEQNLNHDAMYWYRQDPGQGLRLIYYSQIVNDFQKGDIAEGYSVSREKKESFPLTVTSAQKNPTAFYLCASQQQGALRETQYFGPGTRLLVL.

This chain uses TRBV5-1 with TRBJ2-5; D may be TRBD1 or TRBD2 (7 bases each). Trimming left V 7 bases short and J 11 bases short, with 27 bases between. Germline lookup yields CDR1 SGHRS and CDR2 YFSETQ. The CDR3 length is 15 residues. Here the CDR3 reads CASGRGTVAREEQYF. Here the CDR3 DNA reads TGCGCCAGCGGGAGGGGGACAGTGGCCCGAGAAGAGCAGTACTTC.

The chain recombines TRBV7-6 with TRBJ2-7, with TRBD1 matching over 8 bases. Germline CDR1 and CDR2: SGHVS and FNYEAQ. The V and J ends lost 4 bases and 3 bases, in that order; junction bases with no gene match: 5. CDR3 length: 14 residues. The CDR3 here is CASSSQGESYEQYF. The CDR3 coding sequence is TGTGCCAGCAGCTCACAGGGGGAGAGCTACGAGCAGTACTTC.

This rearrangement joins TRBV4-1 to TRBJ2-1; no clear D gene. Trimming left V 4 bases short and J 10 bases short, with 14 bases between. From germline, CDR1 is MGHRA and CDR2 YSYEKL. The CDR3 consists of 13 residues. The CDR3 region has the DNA TGCGCCAGCAGCCGTCCCGGGTTGGGGGAGCAGTTCTTC. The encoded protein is CASSRPGLGEQFF.

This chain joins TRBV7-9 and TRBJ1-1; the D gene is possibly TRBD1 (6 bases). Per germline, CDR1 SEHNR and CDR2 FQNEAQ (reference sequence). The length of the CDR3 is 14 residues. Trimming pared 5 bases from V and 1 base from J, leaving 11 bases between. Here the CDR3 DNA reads TGTGCCAGCAGCCCCGAGGACAGGAACACTGAAGCTTTCTTT. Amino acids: CASSPEDRNTEAFF.

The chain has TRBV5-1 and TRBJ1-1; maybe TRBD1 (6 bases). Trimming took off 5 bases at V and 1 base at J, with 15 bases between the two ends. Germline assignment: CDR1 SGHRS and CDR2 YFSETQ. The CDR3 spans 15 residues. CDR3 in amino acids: CASRTDSGTNTEAFF. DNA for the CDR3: TGCGCCAGCAGGACGGACAGTGGGACGAACACTGAAGCTTTCTTT.

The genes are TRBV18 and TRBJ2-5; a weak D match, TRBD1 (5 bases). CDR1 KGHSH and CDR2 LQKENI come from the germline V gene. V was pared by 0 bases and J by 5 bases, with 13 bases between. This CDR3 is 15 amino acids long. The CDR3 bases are TGTGCCAGCTCACCACCGATGGCAGGGCCGGAGACCCAGTACTTC. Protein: CASSPPMAGPETQYF.

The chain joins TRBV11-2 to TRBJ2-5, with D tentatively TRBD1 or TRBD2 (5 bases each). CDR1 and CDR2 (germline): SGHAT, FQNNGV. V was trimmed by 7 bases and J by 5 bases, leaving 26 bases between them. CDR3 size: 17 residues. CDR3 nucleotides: TGTGCCAGCACTCCACCCCCCGGGACCGATCCCTGGGAGACCCAGTACTTC. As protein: CASTPPPGTDPWETQYF.

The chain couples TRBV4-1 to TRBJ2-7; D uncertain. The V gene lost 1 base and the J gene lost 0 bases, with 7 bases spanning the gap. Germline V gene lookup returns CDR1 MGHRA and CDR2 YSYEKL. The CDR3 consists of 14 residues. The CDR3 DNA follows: TGCGCCAGCAGCCAAGGGTCAAGCTCCTACGAGCAGTACTTC. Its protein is CASSQGSSSYEQYF.

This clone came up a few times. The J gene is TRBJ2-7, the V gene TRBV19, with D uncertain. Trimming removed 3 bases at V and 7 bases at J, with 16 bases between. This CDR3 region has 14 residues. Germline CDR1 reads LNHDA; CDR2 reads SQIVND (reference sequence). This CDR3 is CASSISVGMREQYF. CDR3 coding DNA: TGTGCCAGTAGTATTTCGGTTGGCATGAGGGAGCAGTACTTC.